This T cell receptor beta chain was captured by sequencing in a study of PD-1 blockade in classical Hodgkin lymphoma. Study-level information: Patients got intravenous nivolumab 3 mg/kg every 2 weeks. Study conclusions and caveats: Patients starting nivolumab less than 1 year after ASCT had lower diversity and were excluded from later analyses. There was a significant rise in CD4+ TCR diversity by C4D1, with no such rise for CD8+. For complete responders, baseline diversity was comparable to that of newly diagnosed patients.

As for this clone: Its antigen is unknown.

Trimming stripped 4 bases from V and 5 bases from J, with 7 bases between. This CDR3 comprises 12 residues. Germline lookup yields CDR1 MGHDK and CDR2 SYGVNS. Produced via immunoSEQ multiplex PCR; TCRdb's table is partial and in-frame only. Of over 85,000 clones listed, more than 85% are singletons. The sample's time point: cycle 4 day 1 (C4D1), after 5 to 7 weeks of nivolumab. Each patient relapsed following autologous stem cell transplantation, and prior brentuximab vedotin exposure differed. This material consisted of peripheral blood mononuclear cells (PBMCs), taken before the fourth cycle of nivolumab. This TCR derives from a human donor with classical Hodgkin lymphoma. The rearrangement links TRBV25-1 to TRBJ2-3, with D uncertain. Here the CDR3 reads CASSAGVDTQYF. The CDR3 DNA follows: TGTGCCAGCAGTGCAGGCGTAGATACGCAGTATTTT.